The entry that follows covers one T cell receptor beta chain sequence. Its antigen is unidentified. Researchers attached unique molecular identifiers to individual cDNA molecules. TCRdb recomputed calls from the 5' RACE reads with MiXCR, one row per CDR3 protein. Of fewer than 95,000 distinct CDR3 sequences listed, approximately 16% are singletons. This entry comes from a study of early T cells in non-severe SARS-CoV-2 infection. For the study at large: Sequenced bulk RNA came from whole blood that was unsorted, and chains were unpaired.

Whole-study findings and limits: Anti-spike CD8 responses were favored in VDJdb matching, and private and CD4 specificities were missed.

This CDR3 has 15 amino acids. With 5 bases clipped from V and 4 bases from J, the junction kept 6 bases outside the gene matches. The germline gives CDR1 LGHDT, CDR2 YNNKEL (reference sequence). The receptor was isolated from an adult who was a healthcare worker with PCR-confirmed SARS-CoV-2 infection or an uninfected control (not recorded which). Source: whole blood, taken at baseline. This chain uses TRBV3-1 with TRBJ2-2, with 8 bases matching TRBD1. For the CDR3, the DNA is TGTGCCAGCAGCAAGGACAGGGTAGTCACCGGGGAGCTGTTTTTT. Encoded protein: CASSKDRVVTGELFF. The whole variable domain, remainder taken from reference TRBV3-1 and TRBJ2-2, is DTAVSQTPKYLVTQMGNDKSIKCEQNLGHDTMYWYKQDSKKFLKIMFSYNNKELIINETVPNRFSPKSPDKAHLNLHINSLELGDSAVYFCASSKDRVVTGELFFGEGSRLTVL.